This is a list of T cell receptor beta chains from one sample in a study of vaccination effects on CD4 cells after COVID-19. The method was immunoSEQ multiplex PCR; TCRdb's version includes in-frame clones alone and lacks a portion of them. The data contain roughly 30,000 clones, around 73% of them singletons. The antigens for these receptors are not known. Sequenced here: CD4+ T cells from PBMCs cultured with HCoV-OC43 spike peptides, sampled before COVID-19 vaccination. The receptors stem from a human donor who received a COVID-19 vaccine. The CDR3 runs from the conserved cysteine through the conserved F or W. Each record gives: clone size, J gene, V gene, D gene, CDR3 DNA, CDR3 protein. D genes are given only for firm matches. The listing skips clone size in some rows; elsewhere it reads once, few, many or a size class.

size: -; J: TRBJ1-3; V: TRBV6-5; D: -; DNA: TGTGCCAGCAGGCCTCAGGGCACAGGAAACACCATATATTTT; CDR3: CASRPQGTGNTIYF
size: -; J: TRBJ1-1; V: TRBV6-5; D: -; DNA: TGTGCCAGCCTATATGTGGGAAACACTGAAGCTTTCTTT; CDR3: CASLYVGNTEAFF
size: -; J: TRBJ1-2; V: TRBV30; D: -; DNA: TGTGCCTGGAGTGTTCTGAGGGTTGGGTACGGCTACACCTTC; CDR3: CAWSVLRVGYGYTF
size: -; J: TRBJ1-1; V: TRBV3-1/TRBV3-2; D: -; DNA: TGTGCCAGCAGCCAAGTTCAGGCGGCCGCTGAAGCTTTCTTT; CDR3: CASSQVQAAAEAFF
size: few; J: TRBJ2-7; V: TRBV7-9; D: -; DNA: TGTGCCAGCAGCCCCAAGGCCGGGGGCTTGCACGAGCAGTACTTC; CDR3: CASSPKAGGLHEQYF
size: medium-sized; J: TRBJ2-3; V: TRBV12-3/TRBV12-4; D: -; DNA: TGTGCCAGCAGTTCCAGAGCAGATACGCAGTATTTT; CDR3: CASSSRADTQYF
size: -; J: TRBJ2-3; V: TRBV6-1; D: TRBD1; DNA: TGTGCCAGCAGTGAGGGGACAGGGTATCGACTATCCACAGATACGCAGTATTTT; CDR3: CASSEGTGYRLSTDTQYF
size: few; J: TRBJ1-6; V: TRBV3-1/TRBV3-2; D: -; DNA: TGTGCCAGCAGCCAGACAGGTTTCAATTCACCCCTCCACTTT; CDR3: CASSQTGFNSPLHF
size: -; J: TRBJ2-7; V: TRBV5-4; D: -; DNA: TGTGCCAGCAGCCCAACTCAGGGAAACTACGAGCAGTACTTC; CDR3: CASSPTQGNYEQYF
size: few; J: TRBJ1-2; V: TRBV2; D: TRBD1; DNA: TGTGCCAGCAGCGCGGACAGGAACTATGGCTACACCTTC; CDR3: CASSADRNYGYTF
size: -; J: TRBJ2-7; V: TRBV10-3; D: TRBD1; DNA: TGTGCCATCAGTGGGACAGGGGGCGTCTACGAGCAGTACTTC; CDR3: CAISGTGGVYEQYF
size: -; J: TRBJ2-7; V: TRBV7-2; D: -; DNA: TGTGCCAGCAGCTTAGTACCGGGGGCCTACGAGCAGTACTTC; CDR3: CASSLVPGAYEQYF
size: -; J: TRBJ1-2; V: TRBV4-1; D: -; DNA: TGCGCCAGCAGCCTAGACCGGGACGGCGGTGGGGGCTACACCTTC; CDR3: CASSLDRDGGGGYTF
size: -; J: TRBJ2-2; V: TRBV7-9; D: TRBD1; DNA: TGTGCCAGCAGCTTAGGAGAGGGGGCAGAATTACGAAACACCGGGGAGCTGTTTTTT; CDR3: CASSLGEGAELRNTGELFF
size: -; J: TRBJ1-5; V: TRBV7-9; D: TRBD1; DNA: TGTGCCAGCAGCCGCTGGGGAGGGGTGGGACAGAATCAGCCCCAGCATTTT; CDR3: CASSRWGGVGQNQPQHF
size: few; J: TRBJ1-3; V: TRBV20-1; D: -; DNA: TGCAGTGCTAGTGAGCCAAGCTCTGGAAACACCATATATTTT; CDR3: CSASEPSSGNTIYF
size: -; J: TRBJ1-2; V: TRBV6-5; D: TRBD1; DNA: TGTGCCAGCAGAAAGGGGACAGGGGCCTATGGCTACACCTTC; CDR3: CASRKGTGAYGYTF
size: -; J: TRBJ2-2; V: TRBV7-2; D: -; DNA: TGTGCCAGCAGCTGGCGGGACCTCGGGGGCGGGGAGCTGTTTTTT; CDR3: CASSWRDLGGGELFF
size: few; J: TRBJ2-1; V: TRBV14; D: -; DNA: TGTGCCAGCAGCCAAGTCGGGTTGGATGAGCAGTTCTTC; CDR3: CASSQVGLDEQFF
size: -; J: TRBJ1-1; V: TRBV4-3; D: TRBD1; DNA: TGCGCCAGCAGCCAGGACAGGGGCTCTGAAGCTTTCTTT; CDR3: CASSQDRGSEAFF
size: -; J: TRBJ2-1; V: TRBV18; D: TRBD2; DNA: TGTGCCAGCTCGCCCGGGACTAGCGGGACGTCTGAGCAGTTCTTC; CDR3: CASSPGTSGTSEQFF
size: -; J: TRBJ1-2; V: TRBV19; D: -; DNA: TGTGCCAGTAGTATACGGACCTATGGCTACACCTTC; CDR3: CASSIRTYGYTF
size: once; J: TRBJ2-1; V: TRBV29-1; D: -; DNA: TGCAGCGTGGAAAGACTAGTTGTGCGCTACAATGAGCAGTTCTTC; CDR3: CSVERLVVRYNEQFF
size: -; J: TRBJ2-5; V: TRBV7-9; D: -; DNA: TGTGCCAGCAGCTTAGCGGGCCGCCGGTTTCAAGAGACCCAGTACTTC; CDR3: CASSLAGRRFQETQYF
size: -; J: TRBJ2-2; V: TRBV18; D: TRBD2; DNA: TGTGCCAGCTCACCCCCCTTAGCGGGGAAGGACACCGGGGAGCTGTTTTTT; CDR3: CASSPPLAGKDTGELFF
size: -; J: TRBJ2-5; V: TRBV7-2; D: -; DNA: TGTGCCAGCAGCTTTACCGGGACAAACCAAGAGACCCAGTACTTC; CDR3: CASSFTGTNQETQYF
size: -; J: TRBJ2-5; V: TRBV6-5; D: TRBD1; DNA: TGTGCCAGCAGTCATGGGACAGGGGGCGAGACCCAGTACTTC; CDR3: CASSHGTGGETQYF
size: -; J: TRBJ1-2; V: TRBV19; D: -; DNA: TGTGCCAGTATCAAATCATCCGGGACAAACTATGGCTACACCTTC; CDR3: CASIKSSGTNYGYTF
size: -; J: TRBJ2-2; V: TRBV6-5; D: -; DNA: TGTGCCAGCAGGAGTTGGTCGAACACCGGGGAGCTGTTTTTT; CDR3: CASRSWSNTGELFF
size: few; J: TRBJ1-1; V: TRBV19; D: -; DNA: TGTGCCACCAGGACTTGGGGTGTGAACACTGAAGCTTTCTTT; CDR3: CATRTWGVNTEAFF
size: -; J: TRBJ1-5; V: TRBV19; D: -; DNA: TGTGCCAGTAGTAAGAGGGACGGTAGCAATCAGCCCCAGCATTTT; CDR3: CASSKRDGSNQPQHF
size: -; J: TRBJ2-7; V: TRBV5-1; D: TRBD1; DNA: TGCGCCAGCAGCCCAGGGGGCCCCGGCGACGAGCAGTACTTC; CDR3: CASSPGGPGDEQYF
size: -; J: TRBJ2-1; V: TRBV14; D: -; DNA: TGTGCCAGCAGCCGACTTGATACCTACAATGAGCAGTTCTTC; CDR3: CASSRLDTYNEQFF
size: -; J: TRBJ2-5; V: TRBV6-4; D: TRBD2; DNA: TGTGCCAGCATACTAAGGACTAGCTCATTCGGGACCCAGTACTTC; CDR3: CASILRTSSFGTQYF
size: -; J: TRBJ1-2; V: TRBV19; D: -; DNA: TGTGCCCCAAGCAGGGGCTACACCTTC; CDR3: CAPSRGYTF
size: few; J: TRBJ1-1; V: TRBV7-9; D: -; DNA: TGTGCCAGCAGCTTAGTTCTTAACACTGAAGCTTTCTTT; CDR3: CASSLVLNTEAFF
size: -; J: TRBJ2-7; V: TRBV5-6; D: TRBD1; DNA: TGTGCCAGCGGAACGGGACAGGGCTACGAGCAGTACTTC; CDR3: CASGTGQGYEQYF
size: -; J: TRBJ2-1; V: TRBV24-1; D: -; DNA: TGTGCCACCGGGACGGGCTCCTACAATGAGCAGTTCTTC; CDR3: CATGTGSYNEQFF
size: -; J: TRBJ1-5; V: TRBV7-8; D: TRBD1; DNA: TGTGCCAGCAGCTTAGTGTCAGGGGGCAGAAGCAATCAGCCCCAGCATTTT; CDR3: CASSLVSGGRSNQPQHF
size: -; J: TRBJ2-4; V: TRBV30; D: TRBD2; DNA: TGTGCCGGGGGACTAGCGGGATTAGACATTCAGTACTTC; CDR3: CAGGLAGLDIQYF
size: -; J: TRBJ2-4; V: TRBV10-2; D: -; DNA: TGCGCCAGCAGTGAGTTTGGGGCTCGGGCCAAAAACATTCAGTACTTC; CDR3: CASSEFGARAKNIQYF
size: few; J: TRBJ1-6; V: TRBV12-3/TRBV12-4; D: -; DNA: TGTGCCAGCAGTTTGGGGGACTATTCACCCCTCCACTTT; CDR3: CASSLGDYSPLHF